This is a list of T cell receptor beta chains from one sample in a study of beta chain features in type 1 diabetes. The repertoire was sequenced with immunoSEQ multiplex PCR; TCRdb's copy has only in-frame clones and lacks some. Of under 850,000 clones listed, around an eighth are singletons. Material: naive CD4+ T cells from blood. These receptors originate from a man aged 18-30 years with type 1 diabetes. CDR3s include the opening cysteine and the closing phenylalanine or tryptophan. The D gene is left open where the match is weak. Some rows mark clone size as missing; the rest say once, few, many or name a class of expanded clone.

V: TRBV4-1; size: NA; D: NA; J: TRBJ1-1; CDR3: CASSPAYRGWAFF; DNA: TGCGCCAGCAGCCCAGCGTATCGGGGGTGGGCTTTCTTT
V: TRBV15; size: NA; D: TRBD2; J: TRBJ2-1; CDR3: CATSRAGTRNNEQFF; DNA: TGTGCCACCAGCAGGGCCGGGACTAGAAACAATGAGCAGTTCTTC
V: TRBV11-2; size: NA; D: TRBD1; J: TRBJ2-5; CDR3: CASSLVLGQGARRGETQYF; DNA: TGTGCCAGCAGCTTAGTGCTAGGACAGGGGGCGCGAAGGGGAGAGACCCAGTACTTC
V: TRBV7-9; size: few; D: TRBD1; J: TRBJ1-2; CDR3: CASSFGTGYGYTF; DNA: TGTGCCAGCAGCTTCGGGACAGGCTATGGCTACACCTTC
V: TRBV10-3; size: few; D: TRBD1; J: TRBJ1-2; CDR3: CAISVGQINYGYTF; DNA: TGTGCCATCAGTGTGGGACAGATAAACTATGGCTACACCTTC
V: TRBV9; size: NA; D: NA; J: TRBJ2-2; CDR3: CASSVRNKSGELFF; DNA: TGTGCCAGCAGCGTAAGGAACAAATCGGGGGAGCTGTTTTTT
V: TRBV6-1; size: NA; D: NA; J: TRBJ2-1; CDR3: CASSPKRDEQFF; DNA: TGTGCCAGCAGTCCGAAGAGGGATGAGCAGTTCTTC
V: TRBV7-2; size: NA; D: NA; J: TRBJ2-7; CDR3: CASSPQELSSYEQYF; DNA: TGTGCCAGCAGCCCACAGGAATTGAGCTCCTACGAGCAGTACTTC
V: TRBV19; size: few; D: TRBD1; J: TRBJ2-3; CDR3: CASSTGTGGTDTQYF; DNA: TGTGCCAGTAGTACCGGGACAGGGGGCACAGATACGCAGTATTTT
V: TRBV5-1; size: few; D: TRBD2; J: TRBJ2-3; CDR3: CASSPVPLAGVTDTQYF; DNA: TGCGCCAGCAGCCCCGTCCCCCTAGCGGGGGTAACAGATACGCAGTATTTT
V: TRBV2; size: NA; D: NA; J: TRBJ1-5; CDR3: CASSRTWERQPQHF; DNA: TGTGCCAGCAGCAGGACGTGGGAGAGGCAGCCCCAGCATTTT
V: TRBV29-1; size: NA; D: NA; J: TRBJ1-2; CDR3: CSVAKDSRDSYTF; DNA: TGCAGCGTTGCAAAAGATTCGAGGGATAGCTACACCTTC
V: TRBV30; size: few; D: NA; J: TRBJ1-2; CDR3: CAWSVKGVRDGYTF; DNA: TGTGCCTGGAGTGTAAAGGGGGTGCGGGATGGCTACACCTTC
V: TRBV4-1; size: few; D: NA; J: TRBJ2-6; CDR3: CASSRFRGAGANVLTF; DNA: TGCGCCAGCAGCCGCTTCAGGGGGGCTGGGGCCAACGTCCTGACTTTC
V: TRBV6-5; size: NA; D: NA; J: TRBJ2-7; CDR3: CASSYSLGSNYEQYF; DNA: TGTGCCAGCAGTTACTCGCTCGGCAGCAACTACGAGCAGTACTTC
V: TRBV30; size: few; D: NA; J: TRBJ1-5; CDR3: CAWSVGNQPQHF; DNA: TGTGCCTGGAGTGTAGGGAATCAGCCCCAGCATTTT
V: TRBV27; size: few; D: NA; J: TRBJ2-6; CDR3: CASSPRPRSSGANVLTF; DNA: TGTGCCAGCAGTCCTAGACCCCGTAGCTCTGGGGCCAACGTCCTGACTTTC
V: TRBV25-1; size: NA; D: NA; J: TRBJ1-2; CDR3: CASSREGVRGYTF; DNA: TGTGCCAGCAGTCGAGAGGGGGTGAGGGGCTACACCTTC
V: TRBV7-9; size: few; D: NA; J: TRBJ2-2; CDR3: CASSRGRSDTGELFF; DNA: TGTGCCAGCAGCCGGGGGAGGAGTGACACCGGGGAGCTGTTTTTT
V: TRBV30; size: NA; D: NA; J: TRBJ2-2; CDR3: CAWLTKGREGAGELFF; DNA: TGTGCCTGGCTAACGAAGGGCAGGGAGGGGGCCGGGGAGCTGTTTTTT
V: TRBV29-1; size: NA; D: NA; J: TRBJ1-2; CDR3: CSVDGGRLVGYTF; DNA: TGCAGCGTTGACGGTGGCAGATTGGTTGGCTACACCTTC
V: TRBV9; size: few; D: NA; J: TRBJ1-3; CDR3: CASSEHWTVSGNTIYF; DNA: TGTGCCAGCAGCGAGCATTGGACGGTCTCTGGAAACACCATATATTTT
V: TRBV12-5; size: few; D: NA; J: TRBJ2-7; CDR3: CASGLVIRDEQYF; DNA: TGTGCTAGTGGTTTGGTAATTAGGGACGAGCAGTACTTC
V: TRBV29-1; size: NA; D: NA; J: TRBJ2-5; CDR3: CSVEKGSRETQYF; DNA: TGCAGCGTTGAAAAGGGGTCAAGGGAGACCCAGTACTTC
V: TRBV13; size: NA; D: NA; J: TRBJ1-1; CDR3: CASRLNTEAFF; DNA: TGTGCCAGCAGGTTGAACACTGAAGCTTTCTTT
V: TRBV7-9; size: few; D: NA; J: TRBJ1-4; CDR3: CASSLAGDEKLFF; DNA: TGTGCCAGCAGCTTAGCGGGGGACGAAAAACTGTTTTTT
V: TRBV5-4; size: NA; D: NA; J: TRBJ2-1; CDR3: CASSPSSYNEQFF; DNA: TGTGCCAGCAGCCCAAGCTCCTACAATGAGCAGTTCTTC
V: TRBV7-9; size: few; D: NA; J: TRBJ1-2; CDR3: CASSFGGRSVLDYGYTF; DNA: TGTGCCAGCAGCTTTGGAGGGAGGTCGGTTCTAGACTATGGCTACACCTTC
V: TRBV7-2; size: few; D: NA; J: TRBJ2-3; CDR3: CASSSPGVDTQYF; DNA: TGTGCCAGCAGCTCCCCAGGGGTTGACACGCAGTATTTT
V: TRBV28; size: NA; D: NA; J: TRBJ2-6; CDR3: CASSSGQGANVLTF; DNA: TGTGCCAGCAGTTCCGGACAGGGGGCCAACGTCCTGACTTTC
V: TRBV7-9; size: NA; D: TRBD2; J: TRBJ2-4; CDR3: CASASGGFRGDIQYF; DNA: TGTGCCAGCGCTAGCGGGGGTTTCAGAGGGGACATTCAGTACTTC
V: TRBV30; size: few; D: NA; J: TRBJ1-5; CDR3: CAWSVDRTASNQPQHF; DNA: TGTGCCTGGAGTGTCGACAGGACCGCGAGCAATCAGCCCCAGCATTTT
V: TRBV6-5; size: few; D: NA; J: TRBJ1-3; CDR3: CASAPSGNTIYF; DNA: TGTGCCAGCGCCCCGTCTGGAAACACCATATATTTT
V: TRBV19; size: NA; D: NA; J: TRBJ1-6; CDR3: CASSIGTGGVSPLHF; DNA: TGTGCCAGTAGTATAGGGACGGGAGGTGTTTCACCCCTCCACTTT
V: TRBV19; size: NA; D: NA; J: TRBJ2-6; CDR3: CASSIGTDSGANVLTF; DNA: TGTGCCAGTAGTATAGGCACAGACTCTGGGGCCAACGTCCTGACTTTC
V: TRBV13; size: few; D: NA; J: TRBJ1-1; CDR3: CASSLGRGTEAFF; DNA: TGTGCCAGCAGCTTAGGCCGTGGAACTGAAGCTTTCTTT
V: TRBV5-4; size: NA; D: TRBD1; J: TRBJ1-1; CDR3: CASSLDVTGGAVAFF; DNA: TGTGCCAGCAGCTTGGACGTAACAGGGGGCGCGGTAGCTTTCTTT
V: TRBV10-3; size: NA; D: TRBD1; J: TRBJ2-1; CDR3: CAITGGMSYNEQFF; DNA: TGTGCCATCACAGGGGGAATGTCCTACAATGAGCAGTTCTTC
V: TRBV28; size: NA; D: NA; J: TRBJ2-3; CDR3: CASSLNGGSTDTQYF; DNA: TGTGCCAGCAGTTTAAATGGGGGTAGTACAGATACGCAGTATTTT
V: TRBV29-1; size: few; D: TRBD1; J: TRBJ2-1; CDR3: CSALGVRDRTYNEQFF; DNA: TGCAGCGCCCTGGGGGTCAGGGACAGAACGTACAATGAGCAGTTCTTC
V: TRBV30; size: few; D: NA; J: TRBJ1-4; CDR3: CAWSVGSTNEKLFF; DNA: TGTGCCTGGAGTGTAGGTAGCACTAATGAAAAACTGTTTTTT
V: TRBV5-1; size: NA; D: NA; J: TRBJ2-1; CDR3: CASSFIQEGTEQFF; DNA: TGCGCCAGCAGCTTTATTCAGGAAGGTACTGAGCAGTTCTTC
V: TRBV20-1; size: few; D: NA; J: TRBJ2-7; CDR3: CSVDRTAKYF; DNA: TGCAGTGTTGATAGGACAGCCAAGTACTTC
V: TRBV5-1; size: NA; D: NA; J: TRBJ2-7; CDR3: CASSVQGYEQYF; DNA: TGCGCCAGCAGCGTCCAGGGCTACGAGCAGTACTTC
V: TRBV28; size: NA; D: NA; J: TRBJ2-5; CDR3: CASSLGREETQYF; DNA: TGTGCCAGCAGTTTAGGCAGGGAAGAGACCCAGTACTTC
V: TRBV2; size: NA; D: TRBD1; J: TRBJ2-2; CDR3: CASRVRDRLTGELFF; DNA: TGTGCCAGCAGGGTCCGGGACAGGCTTACCGGGGAGCTGTTTTTT
V: TRBV6-4; size: NA; D: TRBD1; J: TRBJ1-2; CDR3: CASSDAPGTANYGYTF; DNA: TGTGCCAGCAGTGACGCCCCCGGGACAGCTAACTATGGCTACACCTTC
V: TRBV30; size: few; D: NA; J: TRBJ2-7; CDR3: CAWGDAAYEQYF; DNA: TGTGCCTGGGGGGACGCGGCCTACGAGCAGTACTTC
V: TRBV28; size: few; D: NA; J: TRBJ2-1; CDR3: CASSPRENFGNEQFF; DNA: TGTGCCAGCAGCCCCCGGGAGAACTTTGGCAATGAGCAGTTCTTC
V: TRBV19; size: few; D: NA; J: TRBJ2-5; CDR3: CASSPRPRREETQYF; DNA: TGTGCCAGTAGTCCTAGGCCGCGTCGGGAGGAGACCCAGTACTTC
V: TRBV30; size: few; D: NA; J: TRBJ2-1; CDR3: CAWSNGGYNEQFF; DNA: TGTGCCTGGAGTAACGGGGGTTACAATGAGCAGTTCTTC
V: TRBV11-1; size: few; D: NA; J: TRBJ2-2; CDR3: CASSPGGGELFF; DNA: TGTGCCAGCAGTCCGGGTGGCGGGGAGCTGTTTTTT
V: TRBV28; size: few; D: NA; J: TRBJ2-3; CDR3: CASRPPGIDTQYF; DNA: TGTGCCAGCAGGCCTCCAGGGATTGATACGCAGTATTTT
V: TRBV14; size: NA; D: NA; J: TRBJ1-2; CDR3: CASSHGQYGYTF; DNA: TGTGCCAGCAGCCACGGACAGTATGGCTACACCTTC